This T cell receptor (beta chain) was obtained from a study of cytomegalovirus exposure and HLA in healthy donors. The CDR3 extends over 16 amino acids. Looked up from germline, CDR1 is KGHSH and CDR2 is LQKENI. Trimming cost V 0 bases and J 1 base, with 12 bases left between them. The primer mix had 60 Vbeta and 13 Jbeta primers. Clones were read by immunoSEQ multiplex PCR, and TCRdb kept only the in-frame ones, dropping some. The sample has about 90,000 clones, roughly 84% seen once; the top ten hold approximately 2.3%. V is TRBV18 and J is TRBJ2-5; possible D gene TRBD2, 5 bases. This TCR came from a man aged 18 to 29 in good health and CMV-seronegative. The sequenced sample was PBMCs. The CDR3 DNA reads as TGTGCCAGCTCACCACCGGGGAGCGGAGCCCAAGAGACCCAGTACTTC. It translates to CASSPPGSGAQETQYF.